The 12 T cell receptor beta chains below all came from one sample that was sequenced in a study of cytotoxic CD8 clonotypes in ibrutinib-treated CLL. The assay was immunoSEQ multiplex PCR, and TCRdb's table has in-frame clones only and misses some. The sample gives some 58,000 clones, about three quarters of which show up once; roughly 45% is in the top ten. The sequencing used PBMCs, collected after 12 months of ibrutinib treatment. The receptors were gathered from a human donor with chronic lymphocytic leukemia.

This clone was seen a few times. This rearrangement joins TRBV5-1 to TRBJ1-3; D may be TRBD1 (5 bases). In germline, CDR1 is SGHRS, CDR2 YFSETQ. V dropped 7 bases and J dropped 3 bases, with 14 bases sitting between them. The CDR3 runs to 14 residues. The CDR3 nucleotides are TGCGCCAGCGGACGTTTGGACAATGGAAACACCATATATTTT. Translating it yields CASGRLDNGNTIYF.

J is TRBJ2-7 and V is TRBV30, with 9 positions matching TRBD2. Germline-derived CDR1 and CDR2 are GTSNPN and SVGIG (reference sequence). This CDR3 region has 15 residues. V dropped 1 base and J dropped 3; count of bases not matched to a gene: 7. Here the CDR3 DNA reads TGTGCCTGGAGTGGGCTAGCGGGACGTTTCTACGAGCAGTACTTC. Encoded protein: CAWSGLAGRFYEQYF.

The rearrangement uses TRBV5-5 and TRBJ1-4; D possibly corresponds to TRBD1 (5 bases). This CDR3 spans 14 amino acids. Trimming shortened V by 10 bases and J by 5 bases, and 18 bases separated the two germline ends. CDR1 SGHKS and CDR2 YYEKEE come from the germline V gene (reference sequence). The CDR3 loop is CASQRSGTNEKLFF. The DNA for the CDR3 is TGTGCCTCCCAACGATCCGGGACGAATGAAAAACTGTTTTTT.

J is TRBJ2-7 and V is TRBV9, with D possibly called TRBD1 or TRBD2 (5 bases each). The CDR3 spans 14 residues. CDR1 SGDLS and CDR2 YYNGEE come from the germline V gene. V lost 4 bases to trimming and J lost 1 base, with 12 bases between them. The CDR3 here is CASSPGTVSYEQYF. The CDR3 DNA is TGTGCCAGCAGCCCCGGGACGGTGTCCTACGAGCAGTACTTC. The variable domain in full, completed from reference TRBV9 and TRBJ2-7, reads DSGVTQTPKHLITATGQRVTLRCSPRSGDLSVYWYQQSLDQGLQFLIQYYNGEERAKGNILERFSAQQFPDLHSELNLSSLELGDSALYFCASSPGTVSYEQYFGPGTRLTVT.

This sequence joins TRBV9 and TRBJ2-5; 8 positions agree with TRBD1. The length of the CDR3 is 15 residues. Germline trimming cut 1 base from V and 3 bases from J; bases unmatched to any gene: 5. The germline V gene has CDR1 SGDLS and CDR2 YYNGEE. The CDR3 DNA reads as TGTGCCAGCAGCGTAAAAGGGACAGGAGAAGAGACCCAGTACTTC. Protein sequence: CASSVKGTGEETQYF.

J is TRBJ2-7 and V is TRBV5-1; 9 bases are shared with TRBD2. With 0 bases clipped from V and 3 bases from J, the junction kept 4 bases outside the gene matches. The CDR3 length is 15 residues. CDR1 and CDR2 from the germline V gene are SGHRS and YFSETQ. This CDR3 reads CASSLDSGRFYEQYF. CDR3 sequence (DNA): TGCGCCAGCAGCTTGGATAGCGGGAGATTCTACGAGCAGTACTTC.

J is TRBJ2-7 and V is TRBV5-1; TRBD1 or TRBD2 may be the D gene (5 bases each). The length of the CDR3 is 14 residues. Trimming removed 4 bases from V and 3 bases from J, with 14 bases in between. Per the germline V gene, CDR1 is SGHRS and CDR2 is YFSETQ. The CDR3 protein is CASSVQEDIYEQYF. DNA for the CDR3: TGCGCCAGCAGCGTACAGGAGGATATCTACGAGCAGTACTTC. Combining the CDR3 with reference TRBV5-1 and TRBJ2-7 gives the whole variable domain KAGVTQTPRYLIKTRGQQVTLSCSPISGHRSVSWYQQTPGQGLQFLFEYFSETQRNKGNFPGRFSGRQFSNSRSEMNVSTLELGDSALYLCASSVQEDIYEQYFGPGTRLTVT.

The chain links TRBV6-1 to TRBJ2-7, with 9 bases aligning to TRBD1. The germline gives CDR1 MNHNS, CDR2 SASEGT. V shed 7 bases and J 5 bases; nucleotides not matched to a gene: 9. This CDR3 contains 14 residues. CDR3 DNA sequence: TGTGCCAGCAAACCGGGACAGGGTAACCACGAGCAGTACTTC. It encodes CASKPGQGNHEQYF.

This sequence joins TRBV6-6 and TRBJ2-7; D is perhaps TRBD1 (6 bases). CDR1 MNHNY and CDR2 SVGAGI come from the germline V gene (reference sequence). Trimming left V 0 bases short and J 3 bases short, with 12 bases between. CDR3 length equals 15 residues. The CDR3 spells CASSYSQKQGYEQYF. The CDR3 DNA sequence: TGTGCCAGCAGTTACTCGCAGAAACAGGGCTACGAGCAGTACTTC.

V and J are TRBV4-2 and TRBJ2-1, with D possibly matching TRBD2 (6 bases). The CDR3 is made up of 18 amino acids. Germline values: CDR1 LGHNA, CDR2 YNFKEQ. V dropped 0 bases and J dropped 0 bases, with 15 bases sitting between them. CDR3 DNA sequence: TGTGCCAGCAGCCAAGATCTCGGACTAACCCGCTCCTACAATGAGCAGTTCTTC. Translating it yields CASSQDLGLTRSYNEQFF.

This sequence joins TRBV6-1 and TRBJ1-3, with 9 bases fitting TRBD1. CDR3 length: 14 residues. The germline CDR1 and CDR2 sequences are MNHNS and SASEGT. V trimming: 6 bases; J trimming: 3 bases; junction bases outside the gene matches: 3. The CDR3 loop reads CASRRDRDGNTIYF. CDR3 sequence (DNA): TGTGCCAGCAGAAGGGACAGGGATGGAAACACCATATATTTT.

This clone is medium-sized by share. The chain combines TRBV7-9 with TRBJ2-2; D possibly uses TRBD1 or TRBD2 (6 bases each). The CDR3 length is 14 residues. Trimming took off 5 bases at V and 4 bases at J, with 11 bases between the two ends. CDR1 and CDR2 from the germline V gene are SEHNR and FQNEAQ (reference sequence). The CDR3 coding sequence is TGTGCCAGCAGCCCGGGGGCGGGCACCGGGGAGCTGTTTTTT. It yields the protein CASSPGAGTGELFF.